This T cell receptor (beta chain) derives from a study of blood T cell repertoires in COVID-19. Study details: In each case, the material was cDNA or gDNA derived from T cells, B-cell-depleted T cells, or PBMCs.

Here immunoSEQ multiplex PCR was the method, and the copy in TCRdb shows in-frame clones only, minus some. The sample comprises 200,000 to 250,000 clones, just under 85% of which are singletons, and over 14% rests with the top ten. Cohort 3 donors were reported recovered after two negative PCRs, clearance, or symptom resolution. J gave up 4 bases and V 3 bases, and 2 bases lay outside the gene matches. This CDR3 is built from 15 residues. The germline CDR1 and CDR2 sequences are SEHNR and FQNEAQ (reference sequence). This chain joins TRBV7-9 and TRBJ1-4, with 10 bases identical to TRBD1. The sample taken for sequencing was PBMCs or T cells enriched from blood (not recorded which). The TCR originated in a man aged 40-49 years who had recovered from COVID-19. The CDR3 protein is CASSFGDRGNEKLFF. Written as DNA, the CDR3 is TGTGCCAGCAGCTTTGGGGACAGGGGTAATGAAAAACTGTTTTTT. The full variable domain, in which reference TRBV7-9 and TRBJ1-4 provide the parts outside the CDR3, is DTGVSQNPRHKITKRGQNVTFRCDPISEHNRLYWYRQTLGQGPEFLTYFQNEAQLEKSRLLSDRFSAERPKGSFSTLEIQRTEQGDSAMYLCASSFGDRGNEKLFFGSGTQLSVL.